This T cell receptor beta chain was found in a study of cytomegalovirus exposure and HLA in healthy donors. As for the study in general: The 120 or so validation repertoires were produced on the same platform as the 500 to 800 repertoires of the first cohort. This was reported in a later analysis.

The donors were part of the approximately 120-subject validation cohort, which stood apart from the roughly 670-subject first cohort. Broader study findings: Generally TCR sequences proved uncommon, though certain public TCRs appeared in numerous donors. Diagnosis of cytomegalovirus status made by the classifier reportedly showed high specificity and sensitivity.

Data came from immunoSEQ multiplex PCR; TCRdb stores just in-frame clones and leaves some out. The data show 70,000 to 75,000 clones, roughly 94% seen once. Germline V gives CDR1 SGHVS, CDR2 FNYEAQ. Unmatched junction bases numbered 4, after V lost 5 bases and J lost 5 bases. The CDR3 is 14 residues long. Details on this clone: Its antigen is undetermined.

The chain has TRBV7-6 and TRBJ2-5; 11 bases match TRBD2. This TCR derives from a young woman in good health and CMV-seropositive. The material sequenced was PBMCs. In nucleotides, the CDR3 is TGTGCCAGCAGCCCAACTAGCGGGGGTGAGACCCAGTACTTC. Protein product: CASSPTSGGETQYF. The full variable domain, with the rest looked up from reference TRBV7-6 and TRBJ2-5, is GAGVSQSPRYKVTKRGQDVALRCDPISGHVSLYWYRQALGQGPEFLTYFNYEAQQDKSGLPNDRFSAERPEGSISTLTIQRTEQRDSAMYRCASSPTSGGETQYFGPGTRLLVL.